This entry features one T cell receptor (beta chain) sequence. This record belongs to a study of blood T cell repertoires in COVID-19. In the study overall: The samples span acute and convalescent COVID-19 from the United States, Italy and Spain.

TCRdb's table, derived via immunoSEQ multiplex PCR, lists solely in-frame clones and lacks some. The profile shows about 210,000 clones, around 82% of them singletons. CDR3 length: 14 residues. Trimming pared 7 bases from V and 5 bases from J, leaving 15 bases between. Germline V lookup: CDR1 MNHEY, CDR2 SVGAGI. This sequence was found in a man aged 45 to 65 with active or convalescent COVID-19. The chain links TRBV6-5 to TRBJ1-5, with TRBD1 as a possible D gene (5 bases). The sequenced material came from peripheral blood. CDR3 nucleotide sequence: TGTGCCAGCATGGAGCGGGACGGTGATCAGCCCCAGCATTTT. Protein sequence: CASMERDGDQPQHF.